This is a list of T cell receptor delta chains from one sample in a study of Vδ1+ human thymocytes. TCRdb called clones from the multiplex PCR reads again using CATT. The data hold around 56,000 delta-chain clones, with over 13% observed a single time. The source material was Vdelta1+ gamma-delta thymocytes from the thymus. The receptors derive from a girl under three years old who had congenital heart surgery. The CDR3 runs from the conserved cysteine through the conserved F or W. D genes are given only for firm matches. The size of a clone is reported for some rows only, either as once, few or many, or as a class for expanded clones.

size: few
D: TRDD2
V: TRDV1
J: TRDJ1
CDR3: CALGLPTGGIFVSDKLIF
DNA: TGTGCTCTTGGCCTTCCTACGGGGGGGATCTTCGTTAGCGATAAACTCATCTTT

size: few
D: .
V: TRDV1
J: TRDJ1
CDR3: CALGETSGGRFNWYKHIF
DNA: TGTGCTCTTGGGGAAACGAGTGGGGGGCGTTTTAACTGGTATAAACACATCTTT

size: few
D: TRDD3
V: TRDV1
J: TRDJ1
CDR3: CALGEYAPSYWGTTIGYTDKLIF
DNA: TGTGCTCTTGGGGAATATGCTCCCTCGTACTGGGGGACGACCATCGGGTACACCGATAAACTCATCTTT

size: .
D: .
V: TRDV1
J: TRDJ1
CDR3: CALGELRLTPHWVFGLIF
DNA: TGTGCTCTTGGGGAACTTCGTCTTACTCCTCACTGGGTTTTCGGACTCATCTTT

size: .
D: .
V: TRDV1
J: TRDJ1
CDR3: CALGELGLPTSSWGQLIF
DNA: TGTGCTCTTGGGGAACTAGGGCTTCCTACGTCGTCCTGGGGGCAACTCATCTTT

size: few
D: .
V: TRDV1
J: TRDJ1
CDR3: CALGEHRGLTDKLIF
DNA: TGTGCTCTTGGGGAACATAGGGGATTAACCGATAAACTCATCTTT

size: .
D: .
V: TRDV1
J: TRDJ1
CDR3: CALGELILPRYPFTDKLIF
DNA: TGTGCTCTTGGGGAACTAATCCTACCGCGATACCCCTTCACCGATAAACTCATCTTT

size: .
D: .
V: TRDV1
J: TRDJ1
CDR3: CALGPLNNSLDTDKLIF
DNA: TGTGCTCTTGGGCCATTAAACAACTCTCTCGACACCGATAAACTCATCTTT

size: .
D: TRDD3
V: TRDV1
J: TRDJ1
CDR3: CALGEPRTGGTDKLIF
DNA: TGTGCTCTTGGGGAACCCCGTACTGGGGGGACCGATAAACTCATCTTT

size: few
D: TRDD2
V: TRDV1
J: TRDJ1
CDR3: CALGALPIMYTDKLIF
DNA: TGTGCTCTTGGGGCCCTTCCTATCATGTACACTGATAAACTCATCTTT

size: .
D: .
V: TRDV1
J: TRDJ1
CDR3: CALGEPVLRVLERRFYTDKLIF
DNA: TGTGCTCTTGGGGAACCCGTCCTACGTGTACTGGAACGACGATTTTACACCGATAAACTCATCTTT